The sequence of this T cell receptor (beta chain) was determined in a study of blood T cell repertoires in COVID-19. The ends lost 7 bases at V and 9 bases at J; junction bases unmatched: 8. Germline CDR1 and CDR2: MNHEY and SMNVEV (reference sequence). CDR3 length equals 13 residues. This clone has just one count. This table comes from immunoSEQ multiplex PCR, and its TCRdb copy is limited to in-frame clones, with some not included. The repertoire holds about 230,000 clones, with roughly 90% as singletons. This TCR was recovered from a woman between 25 and 40 years old with acute COVID-19. The rearrangement joins TRBV27 to TRBJ1-1; TRBD1 matches 10 bases. The specimen was PBMCs or T cells enriched from blood (not recorded which). Written as DNA, the CDR3 is TGTGCCAGCACCCCCGGGACAGGGGCGAAAGCTTTCTTT. It encodes CASTPGTGAKAFF.